This T cell receptor beta chain was found in a study of human CD8 memory T cell subsets. Study findings and constraints: In the comparison of repertoires, stem-like memory and precursor exhausted T cells overlapped only minimally.

Remarks on this clonotype: The antigen remains unidentified.

Generation of TCR beta libraries used UMI-labeled 5' RACE. TCRdb reprocessed the 5' RACE reads; each CDR3 protein has one entry and no DNA is given. This table lists roughly 5,000 distinct CDR3 sequences. Germline V CDR1 and CDR2: SGHDT, YYEEEE. CDR3 size: 14 residues. The chain links TRBV5-6 to TRBJ2-1; TCRdb picks TRBD1, but there is no DNA to check that call. The sample was CD8+ effector memory T cells (TEM) sorted from PBMCs. Subset meaning: effector memory CD8 T cells, CCR7- CD45RO+ CD95+. The source of this sequence is a human donor in good health. The CDR3 is CASSGGQGSHEQFF. Filled out from reference TRBV5-6 and TRBJ2-1, the complete variable domain reads DAGVTQSPTHLIKTRGQQVTLRCSPKSGHDTVSWYQQALGQGPQFIFQYYEEEERQRGNFPDRFSGHQFPNYSSELNVNALLLGDSALYLCASSGGQGSHEQFFGPGTRLTVL.